The 28 T cell receptor beta chains given below trace back to one sample, sequenced in a study of T cell responses to AZD1222 COVID-19 vaccine. Here immunoSEQ multiplex PCR was the method, and the copy in TCRdb shows in-frame clones only, minus some. The repertoire has around 90,000 clones, approximately 90% of them found once; the top ten carry roughly 13%. The sequenced sample was peripheral blood, obtained on day 0 of AZD1222 vaccination. These receptor sequences come from an adult in good health.

This clone has just a few counts. The CDR3 DNA reads TGTGCCAGCTCACCGGGACGAACGGGAGGCTACACCTTC. As protein: CASSPGRTGGYTF. V and J are TRBV18 and TRBJ1-2, with D tentatively TRBD1 (5 bases). V was pared by 3 bases and J by 8 bases, with 13 bases between. CDR3 size: 13 residues. From germline, CDR1 is KGHSH and CDR2 LQKENI.

The rearrangement uses TRBV6-4 and TRBJ1-2, with 9 bases lining up with TRBD1. V gave up 6 bases and J gave up 4 bases; unmatched junction bases: 3. The CDR3 loop spans 13 amino acids. In germline, CDR1 is MRHNA, CDR2 SNTAGT. The CDR3 here is CASRPGQGYGYTF. The CDR3, as DNA: TGTGCCAGCAGACCGGGACAGGGCTATGGCTACACCTTC.

The gene calls are TRBV19 and TRBJ1-2; tentative D call: TRBD1 (5 bases). Germline lookup yields CDR1 LNHDA and CDR2 SQIVND (reference sequence). Between the trimmed V and J ends, which lost 6 bases and 1 base, there was a span of 15 bases. The CDR3 contains 15 residues. In DNA form, the CDR3 reads TGTGCCAGTAGCATACCCCAGGGACTTAACTATGGCTACACCTTC. Protein sequence: CASSIPQGLNYGYTF.

The J gene is TRBJ2-1, the V gene TRBV6-4; D might be TRBD1 (6 bases). Germline V CDR1 and CDR2: MRHNA, SNTAGT. Between the trimmed V and J ends, which lost 3 bases and 8 bases, there was a span of 23 bases. This CDR3 contains 17 residues. The CDR3 region has the DNA TGTGCCAGCAGTGAAGGCGGGCAGGGGCCCCCGTTTGATGAGCAGTTCTTC. It yields the protein CASSEGGQGPPFDEQFF.

V is TRBV4-2 and J is TRBJ1-1; perhaps TRBD1 as D (5 bases). The V gene's germline CDR1 is LGHNA and CDR2 YNFKEQ. The CDR3 has 16 amino acids. V was pared by 3 bases and J by 7 bases, with 21 bases between. This chain's CDR3 is CASSQLSPGGGVEAFF. The CDR3 nucleotides are TGTGCCAGCAGCCAGCTATCCCCGGGGGGAGGCGTTGAAGCTTTCTTT.

This clone was seen only once. V usage is TRBV28 and J usage is TRBJ1-2; the D gene is possibly TRBD1 (5 bases). Trimming took 7 bases from V and 2 from J, leaving 14 bases between them. The CDR3 covers 14 residues. The V gene's germline CDR1 is MDHEN and CDR2 SYDVKM. CDR3 nucleotide sequence: TGTGCCAGCACCCCTGGGGCGTCGAACTATGGCTACACCTTC. Protein product: CASTPGASNYGYTF.

This clone was counted a single time. This rearrangement joins TRBV28 to TRBJ2-7; TRBD1 agrees at 9 bases. Germline assignment: CDR1 MDHEN and CDR2 SYDVKM. The ends lost 6 bases at V and 2 bases at J; junction bases unmatched: 5. The CDR3 spans 14 residues. The CDR3 DNA reads TGTGCCAGCAGATTACAGGGGGCTACCTACGAGCAGTACTTC. It encodes CASRLQGATYEQYF. Looking up the rest from reference TRBV28 and TRBJ2-7 gives the full variable domain: DVKVTQSSRYLVKRTGEKVFLECVQDMDHENMFWYRQDPGLGLRLIYFSYDVKMKEKGDIPEGYSVSREKKERFSLILESASTNQTSMYLCASRLQGATYEQYFGPGTRLTVT.

This chain joins TRBV19 and TRBJ1-4; D is uncertain. Trimming pared 6 bases from V and 6 bases from J, leaving 5 bases between. The CDR3 is 11 amino acids. Germline V CDR1 and CDR2: LNHDA, SQIVND (reference sequence). The CDR3 sequence is CASSPDEKLFF. The DNA for the CDR3 is TGTGCCAGTAGCCCAGATGAAAAACTGTTTTTT.

This clone appeared a few times. The V and J genes are TRBV6-5 and TRBJ2-7, with a possible D match to TRBD1 (6 bases). This CDR3 spans 15 amino acids. Trimming shortened V by 0 bases and J by 3 bases, and 12 bases separated the two germline ends. CDR1 and CDR2 from the germline V gene are MNHEY and SVGAGI. This CDR3 reads CASSYSPGTIYEQYF. The CDR3 DNA follows: TGTGCCAGCAGTTACTCGCCCGGGACAATCTACGAGCAGTACTTC.

This rearrangement joins TRBV4-3 to TRBJ2-3, with 7 bases aligning to TRBD1. This CDR3 has 16 amino acids. Germline CDR1 LGHNA, CDR2 YSLEER. Germline trimming cut 0 bases from V and 2 bases from J; bases unmatched to any gene: 5. The CDR3 region is CASSQDLGTATDTQYF. The CDR3 coding sequence is TGCGCCAGCAGCCAAGATCTTGGGACAGCCACAGATACGCAGTATTTT.

The V call is TRBV7-3, the J call TRBJ2-1; 7 bases fit TRBD2. This CDR3 has 14 amino acids. Germline CDR1 reads SGHTA; CDR2 reads FQGTGA. V shed 0 bases, J shed 7 bases, and the junction held 3 bases outside the gene matches. The CDR3 here is CASSLTGEGNEQFF. The CDR3 DNA reads as TGTGCCAGCAGCTTAACTGGGGAGGGAAATGAGCAGTTCTTC.

This clone was recorded a few times. CDR3 nucleotide sequence: TGTGCCAGCAGCCGCTCAGGGGAAGTCACTGAAGCTTTCTTT. It is translated as CASSRSGEVTEAFF. J is TRBJ1-1 and V is TRBV7-8; tentative D call: TRBD1 (6 bases). The CDR3 is made up of 14 amino acids. The germline V and J ends were trimmed by 5 bases and 4 bases, with 14 bases remaining between them. Germline values: CDR1 SGHVS, CDR2 FQNEAQ. Looking up the rest from reference TRBV7-8 and TRBJ1-1 gives the full variable domain: GAGVSQSPRYKVAKRGQDVALRCDPISGHVSLFWYQQALGQGPEFLTYFQNEAQLDKSGLPSDRFFAERPEGSVSTLKIQRTQQEDSAVYLCASSRSGEVTEAFFGQGTRLTVV.

The rearrangement joins TRBV28 to TRBJ1-1; 9 nucleotides align to TRBD1. V lost 6 bases to trimming and J lost 0 bases; unmatched junction nucleotides: 11. Per the germline V gene, CDR1 is MDHEN and CDR2 is SYDVKM. The CDR3 covers 17 residues. This CDR3 reads CASRTKQGAYVNTEAFF. Written as DNA, the CDR3 is TGTGCCAGCAGAACCAAACAGGGGGCGTATGTGAACACTGAAGCTTTCTTT.

V usage is TRBV3-1 (or the pseudogene TRBV3-2) and J usage is TRBJ2-7; TRBD2 aligns across 11 bases. The CDR3 sequence is 15 residues long. Germline V gene data show CDR1 as LGHDT and CDR2 as YNNKEL (reference sequence). Trimming took 4 bases from V and 3 from J; bases not matched to a gene: 5. Here the CDR3 reads CASSPELAGVYEQYF. Written as DNA, the CDR3 is TGTGCCAGCAGCCCCGAACTAGCGGGGGTCTACGAGCAGTACTTC.

The CDR3: CASSLDGYEQYF. The CDR3 DNA sequence: TGTGCCAGCAGCTTGGACGGCTACGAGCAGTACTTC. V and J are TRBV5-5 and TRBJ2-7; D remains unclear. Trimming took 0 bases from V and 3 from J, leaving 4 bases between them. The CDR3 is 12 amino acids. From germline, CDR1 is SGHKS and CDR2 YYEKEE (reference sequence).

The rearrangement uses TRBV5-3 and TRBJ2-2; 7 nucleotides align to TRBD2. TRBV5-3 is recorded as an ORF, its role being uncertain. Trimming removed 3 bases from V and 3 bases from J; junction bases left unmatched: 2. This CDR3 spans 14 amino acids. The CDR3 bases are TGTGCCAGAAGCTGCGCGGGGGACACCGGGGAGCTGTTTTTT. Amino acid sequence: CARSCAGDTGELFF.

The V and J genes are TRBV2 and TRBJ1-4, with a possible D match to TRBD1 (5 bases). V was cut by 8 bases and J by 4 bases, with 11 bases left in between. The CDR3 runs to 13 residues. Germline V gene data show CDR1 as SNHLY and CDR2 as FYNNEI. The CDR3 nucleotides are TGTGCCAGCGGCAGGGATCATAATGAAAAACTGTTTTTT. Its translation: CASGRDHNEKLFF.

This clone was detected once. In DNA, the CDR3 is TGTGCCAGCAGCACGGGGGCGGGAGATACGCAGTATTTT. Residues: CASSTGAGDTQYF. The rearrangement links TRBV9 to TRBJ2-3; D is perhaps TRBD1 or TRBD2 (6 bases each). The CDR3 spans 13 residues. Trimming removed 4 bases from V and 5 bases from J, with 11 bases in between. Germline-derived CDR1 and CDR2 are SGDLS and YYNGEE.

This rearrangement joins TRBV4-2 to TRBJ2-7; TRBD1 might be the D (6 bases). Trimming removed 8 bases at V and 0 bases at J, with 14 bases between. This CDR3 comprises 14 residues. Germline CDR1 and CDR2: LGHNA and YNFKEQ. The CDR3 here is CASRPGTPSYEQYF. The CDR3 region has the DNA TGTGCCAGCCGACCCGGGACACCCTCCTACGAGCAGTACTTC.

The chain combines TRBV30 with TRBJ1-3; D gene unclear. The V gene lost 0 bases and the J gene lost 2 bases, with 11 bases spanning the gap. CDR3 length equals 15 residues. In germline, CDR1 is GTSNPN, CDR2 SVGIG (reference sequence). The CDR3 sequence is CAWSVSPDPGNTIYF. CDR3 coding DNA: TGTGCCTGGAGTGTAAGCCCGGATCCTGGAAACACCATATATTTT.

The rearrangement links TRBV5-1 to TRBJ2-7; 8 positions agree with TRBD2. The CDR3 is 20 amino acids. After removal of 0 bases from V and 0 bases from J, the junction contained 17 bases not matched to a gene. Germline assignment: CDR1 SGHRS and CDR2 YFSETQ. CDR3: CASSLALGSGVLQSSYEQYF. CDR3 bases: TGCGCCAGCAGCTTGGCCTTGGGTAGCGGGGTCTTACAGAGCTCCTACGAGCAGTACTTC.

This sequence joins TRBV10-3 and TRBJ1-1, with D hard to call. The CDR3 runs to 13 residues. V lost 2 bases and J lost 7, with 11 bases in between. Germline CDR1 is ENHRY and CDR2 is SYGVKD. The CDR3 region is CAISERVSVEAFF. The CDR3 DNA follows: TGTGCCATCAGTGAGCGGGTTTCCGTTGAAGCTTTCTTT.

A single count supports this clone. V gene TRBV30 combines with J gene TRBJ1-3; the D gene is possibly TRBD1 (5 bases). Looked up from germline, CDR1 is GTSNPN and CDR2 is SVGIG (reference sequence). The CDR3 runs to 13 residues. The V end lost 3 bases, the J end lost 3 bases, and 9 bases lay between the germline ends. In nucleotides, the CDR3 is TGTGCCTGGAGAGCAGGGATTGGAAACACCATATATTTT. Encoded protein: CAWRAGIGNTIYF.

The chain has TRBV7-2 and TRBJ1-2; 7 bases map to TRBD1. The germline gives CDR1 SGHTA, CDR2 FQGNSA. Trimming at V came to 8 bases and at J to 4 bases, leaving 7 bases not matched to a gene. The CDR3 covers 13 residues. CDR3 nucleotides: TGTGCCAGCGCGCCAGGGGGGCCCTATGGCTACACCTTC. Translating gives CASAPGGPYGYTF.

V usage is TRBV14 and J usage is TRBJ2-3, with TRBD2 identical over 10 bases. The junction had 4 bases not matched to a gene; V was cut back by 4 bases and J by 3 bases. Germline CDR1 and CDR2: SGHDN and FVKESK. CDR3 size: 15 residues. The CDR3 spells CASSLRAGGTDTQYF. The CDR3 nucleotides read TGTGCCAGCAGCCTCCGAGCGGGGGGGACAGATACGCAGTATTTT. Together with reference TRBV14 and TRBJ2-3, the CDR3 gives the full variable domain: EAGVTQFPSHSVIEKGQTVTLRCDPISGHDNLYWYRRVMGKEIKFLLHFVKESKQDESGMPNNRFLAERTGGTYSTLKVQPAELEDSGVYFCASSLRAGGTDTQYFGPGTRLTVL.

CDR3 loop: CASDRGYRDTQYF. The CDR3 DNA sequence: TGTGCCAGCGACAGGGGGTACAGGGATACGCAGTATTTT. The chain uses TRBV6-5 and TRBJ2-3; 9 nucleotides match TRBD1. The V and J ends lost 8 bases and 6 bases, in that order; junction bases with no gene match: 6. Germline CDR1 and CDR2: MNHEY and SVGAGI. The CDR3 is 13 amino acids.

The chain is built from TRBV25-1 and TRBJ1-2, with D uncertain. This CDR3 is 16 amino acids long. The V end lost 1 base, the J end lost 3 bases, and 15 bases lay between the germline ends. Germline CDR1 is MGHDK and CDR2 is SYGVNS. The CDR3 DNA sequence: TGTGCCAGCAGTGAATCCTTGGACGGCCAGGACTATGGCTACACCTTC. This encodes CASSESLDGQDYGYTF.

V usage is TRBV28 and J usage is TRBJ1-4, with D possibly being TRBD1 (5 bases). V was pared by 6 bases and J by 5 bases, with 22 bases between. This CDR3 is built from 17 residues. Germline CDR1 MDHEN, CDR2 SYDVKM. The CDR3 here is CASSFRRGRLKNEKLFF. The CDR3 DNA sequence: TGTGCCAGCAGCTTTAGGAGGGGTCGCCTCAAGAATGAAAAACTGTTTTTT.